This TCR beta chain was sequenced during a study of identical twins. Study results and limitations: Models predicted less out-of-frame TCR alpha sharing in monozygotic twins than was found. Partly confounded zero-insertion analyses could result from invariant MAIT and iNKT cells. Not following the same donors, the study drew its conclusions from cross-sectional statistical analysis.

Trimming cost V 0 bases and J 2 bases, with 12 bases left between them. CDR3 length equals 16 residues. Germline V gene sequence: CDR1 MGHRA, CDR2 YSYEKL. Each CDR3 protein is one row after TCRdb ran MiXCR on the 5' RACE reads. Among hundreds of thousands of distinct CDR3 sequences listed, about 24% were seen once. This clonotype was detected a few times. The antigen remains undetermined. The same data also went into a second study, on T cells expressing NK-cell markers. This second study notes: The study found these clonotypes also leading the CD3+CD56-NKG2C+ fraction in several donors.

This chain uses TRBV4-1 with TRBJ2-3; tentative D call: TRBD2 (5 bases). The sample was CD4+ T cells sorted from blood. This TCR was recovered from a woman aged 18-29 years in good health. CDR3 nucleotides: TGCGCCAGCAGCCAAGATCTCATGACTACCACAGATACGCAGTATTTT. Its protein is CASSQDLMTTTDTQYF.